The T cell receptor (beta chain) described here comes from a study of T cells in Graves' hyperthyroidism and ophthalmopathy. Diagnoses rested on clinical symptoms, serum thyroxine and TRAb, thyroid ultrasound and orbital computed tomography. The V gene's germline CDR1 is DFQATT and CDR2 SNEGSKA (reference sequence). This CDR3 has 18 residues. V was shortened by 1 base and J by 2 bases, with 23 bases between the two germline ends. TCR beta CDR3 regions were amplified from RNA. The HTBI primer set served for first-round RT-PCR of the TCR CDR3. TCRdb processed the multiplex PCR reads anew with MiXCR; each CDR3 protein has one entry. The table lists about 640,000 distinct CDR3 sequences, under 25% of them singletons, with under 35% in the top ten.

The receptor was isolated from a man aged 25 to 40 with Graves' ophthalmopathy. The J gene is TRBJ2-5, the V gene TRBV20-1; D is unclear. What was sequenced was blood. The CDR3 nucleotides read TGCAGTGCTAGAGCACCCCCCAGGTCCGGGCCACTACAAGAGACCCAGTACTTC. Protein: CSARAPPRSGPLQETQYF.